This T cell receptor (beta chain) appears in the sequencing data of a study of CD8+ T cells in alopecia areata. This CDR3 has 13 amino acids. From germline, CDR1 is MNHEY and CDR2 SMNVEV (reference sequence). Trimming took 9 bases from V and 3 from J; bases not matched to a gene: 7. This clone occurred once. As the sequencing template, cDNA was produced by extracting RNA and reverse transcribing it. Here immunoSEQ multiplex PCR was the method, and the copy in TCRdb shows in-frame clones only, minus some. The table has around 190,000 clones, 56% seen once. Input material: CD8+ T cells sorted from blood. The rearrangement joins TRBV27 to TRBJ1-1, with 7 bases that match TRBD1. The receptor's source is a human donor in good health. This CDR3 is CASRDRGYTEAFF. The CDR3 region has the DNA TGTGCCAGTCGGGACAGAGGCTACACTGAAGCTTTCTTT.